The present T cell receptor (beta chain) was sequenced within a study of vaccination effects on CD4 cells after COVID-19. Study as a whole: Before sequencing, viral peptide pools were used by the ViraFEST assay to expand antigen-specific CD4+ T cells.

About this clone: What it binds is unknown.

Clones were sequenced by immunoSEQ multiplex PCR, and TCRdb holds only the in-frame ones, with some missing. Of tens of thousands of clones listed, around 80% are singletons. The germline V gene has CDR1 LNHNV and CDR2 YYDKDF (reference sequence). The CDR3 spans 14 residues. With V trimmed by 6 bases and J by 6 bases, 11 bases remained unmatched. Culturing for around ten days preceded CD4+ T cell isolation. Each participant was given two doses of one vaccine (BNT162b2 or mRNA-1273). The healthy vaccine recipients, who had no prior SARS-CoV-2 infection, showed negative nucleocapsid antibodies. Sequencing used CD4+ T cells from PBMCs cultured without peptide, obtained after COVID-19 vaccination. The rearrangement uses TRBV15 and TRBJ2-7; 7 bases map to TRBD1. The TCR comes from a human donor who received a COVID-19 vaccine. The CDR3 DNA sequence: TGTGCCACCAGGCCCGGAGACAGGGCCTCCGAGCAGTACGTC. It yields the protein CATRPGDRASEQYV.